This record looks at one T cell receptor beta chain sequence and its context. What antigen it recognizes has not been identified. No much larger clonotype is one base removed from it; base qualities were not supplied. This entry comes from a study of neoadjuvant nivolumab and ipilimumab in lung cancer (dated by TCRdb to 2020 to 2022). With respect to the entire study: Nivolumab was administered intravenously at 3 mg/kg on days 1, 15 and 29, and in the combination arm ipilimumab 1 mg/kg was added on day 1 only. TCR repertoires in pretherapy (baseline) peripheral blood were compared with TCR repertoires in tumors resected at surgery after neoadjuvant immune checkpoint blockade. Matched pretherapy and resected tumor pairs were analyzed from seven patients, of whom four had been treated with nivolumab and three with nivolumab plus ipilimumab. The primary endpoint of the trial was the rate of major pathologic response (MPR) in the intention-to-treat population of each study arm. Of the 40 to 50 patients with operable NSCLC treated in the trial, some 23 were randomized to nivolumab monotherapy and around 20 to nivolumab plus ipilimumab.

The method behind the library was the immunoSEQ multiplex PCR assay. Concerning the study's data processing: Richness and clonality were used to summarize the repertoires, and clones that significantly expanded or contracted between pre- and post-therapy samples were identified. TCRdb's version of the immuneACCESS table is confined to in-frame rearrangements and falls short of the full clone set. An unresolved V gene accounts for under half of the shortfall where checked; the remainder is of unknown origin. The D gene and trimming were derived from the DNA, and the V and J assignments and clone size from that table. This sample has roughly 49,000 clones in its table, and around 89% of those were observed once. The ten biggest clones cover about 4% of the sample. What the work shows at the level of the full study, not this receptor alone: From pretherapy to surgery, increases in tumor T-cell richness and clonality were observed in three of three dual-therapy tumors but in only two of four nivolumab-treated tumors. TCR richness and clonality were greater in resected tumors than in tumor-adjacent uninvolved lung, and increases were seen in more dual-therapy-treated tumors. No significant correlation was found between TCR clonality and pathologic tumor regression, and only a single major-pathologic-response sample was available for the analysis of TCR clonality versus pathologic tumor regression. A positive correlation was observed between pretherapy blood TCR richness and richness in tumors resected after neoadjuvant therapy (Spearman R = 0.82). A small number of samples underwent TCR sequencing.

Per the publication, the time point label means: pretherapy, before neoadjuvant immune checkpoint inhibitors. Samples were obtained from the phase 2 randomized NEOSTAR trial, in which neoadjuvant nivolumab or nivolumab plus ipilimumab followed by surgery was tested in operable NSCLC. The CDR3 spans 15 residues, from the cysteine through the phenylalanine. This entry keeps only the CDR3 DNA: 45 bases, framed from base 1. CDR1 and CDR2 are read off the germline V gene as MGHRA and YSYEKL. V was cut back by 0 bases and J by 7 bases, leaving a gap of 15 bases between them. The receptor's source is an adult with non-small cell lung cancer. Some clones in this sample may be carry-over from other donors' samples. The rearranged chain carries TRBV4-1 and TRBJ2-5, with TRBD2 perhaps the D gene, on 6 matching bases. Sequences were derived from blood, sampled before neoadjuvant nivolumab, alone or with ipilimumab. The CDR3 region reads CASSQERGGIATQYF. The DNA sequence reads TGCGCCAGCAGCCAAGAGCGAGGCGGGATCGCGACCCAGTACTTC.